The clone carrying this TCR beta chain was counted ten times or more. No antigen is known for it. The entry originates in a study of T cells in Graves' hyperthyroidism and ophthalmopathy. Background on the study: Blood from the periphery was taken at initial diagnosis, before any treatment. Findings and caveats of the study: Ophthalmopathy could be told apart from stable hyperthyroidism with a 13 V-J model.

Together with thyroid ultrasound, orbital computed tomography, serum thyroxine and TRAb, clinical symptoms were used for diagnoses. PBMCs were derived from around 10 ml fresh peripheral blood. Trimming pared 4 bases from V and 3 bases from J, leaving 13 bases between. Germline lookup yields CDR1 KGHDR and CDR2 SFDVKD. The CDR3 is 15 residues long. It was RNA transcripts that yielded the amplified TCR beta CDR3 regions. Primed by the HTBI set, a first-round RT-PCR was run on the TCR CDR3. TCRdb recomputed calls from the multiplex PCR reads with MiXCR, one row per CDR3 protein. The sample includes 350,000 to 400,000 distinct CDR3 sequences, 15% to 20% of them seen just once.

This clonotype was obtained from a man between 18 and 35 years old with Graves' ophthalmopathy. The rearrangement uses TRBV24-1 and TRBJ2-3, with D maybe TRBD1 (6 bases). The sequenced sample consisted of blood. CDR3 nucleotide sequence: TGTGCCACCAGTGACTACCTACAGGGTACAGATACGCAGTATTTT. Its translation: CATSDYLQGTDTQYF.